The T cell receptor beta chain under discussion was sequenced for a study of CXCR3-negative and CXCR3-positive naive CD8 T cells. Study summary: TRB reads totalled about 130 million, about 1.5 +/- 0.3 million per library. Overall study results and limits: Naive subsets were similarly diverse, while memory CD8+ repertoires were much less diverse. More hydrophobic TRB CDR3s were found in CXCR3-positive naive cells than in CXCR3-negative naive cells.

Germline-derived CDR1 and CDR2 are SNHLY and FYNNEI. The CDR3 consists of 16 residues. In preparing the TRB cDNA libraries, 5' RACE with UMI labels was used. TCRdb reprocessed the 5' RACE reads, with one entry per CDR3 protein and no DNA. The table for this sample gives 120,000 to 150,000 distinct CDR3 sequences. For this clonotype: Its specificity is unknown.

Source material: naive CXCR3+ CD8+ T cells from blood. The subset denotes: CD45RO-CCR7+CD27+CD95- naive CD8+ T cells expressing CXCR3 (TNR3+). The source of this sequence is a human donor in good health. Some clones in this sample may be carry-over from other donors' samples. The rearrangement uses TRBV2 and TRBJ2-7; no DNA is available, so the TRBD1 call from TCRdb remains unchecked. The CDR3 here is CASSESGQGTTYEQYF.